This T cell receptor beta chain stems from a study of OX40 agonist ivuxolimab in advanced cancers. The table came from immunoSEQ multiplex PCR; TCRdb's copy has only in-frame clones and leaves some out. In the table there are about 12,000 clones, 65% to 80% of which are singletons. CDR3 size: 13 residues. The V gene lost 7 bases and the J gene lost 4 bases, with 13 bases spanning the gap. Germline V gives CDR1 MNHEY, CDR2 SVGAGI. Patients were ruled out by autoimmune disease history or systemic immunosuppression. The source is an adult with an advanced solid tumor such as melanoma, head and neck, liver or kidney cancer. Sequenced here: CD4+ or CD8+ T cells sorted from blood, sampled in a trial of the OX40 agonist ivuxolimab. The gene calls are TRBV6-5 and TRBJ1-2; unclear D gene. The CDR3 protein is CASMENPTYGYTF. CDR3 nucleotides: TGTGCCAGCATGGAAAACCCCACCTATGGCTACACCTTC.